This T cell receptor (beta chain) was recorded in a study of a mutant IDH1 vaccine in newly diagnosed glioma. Looking at the study overall: Vaccines were begun 4-6 weeks after radiotherapy alone, or with temozolomide cycles. Study-level findings and limits: Apparently, pseudoprogression bore no relation to changes among the top peripheral T cell clonotypes.

A note on this clone: The antigen is unknown.

Some clones are missing from TCRdb's copy, which holds only in-frame ones; the method was immunoSEQ multiplex PCR. The top ten clones hold approximately 6.7% of a sample with 40,000 to 50,000 clones, about 79% of them seen once. Time point reported: week 23, last vaccination. Every single dose of the vaccine, 300 ug of mutant IDH1 20-mer peptide, came with topical imiquimod. Germline CDR1 SGHRS, CDR2 YFSETQ. CDR3 size: 14 residues. V lost 7 bases to trimming and J lost 4 bases, with 18 bases between them. The receptor was isolated from a woman in her thirties or forties with glioma. Some clones in this sample may be carry-over from other donors' samples. The V gene is TRBV5-1, the J gene TRBJ2-7, with D perhaps given as TRBD1 or TRBD2 (5 bases each). The input for sequencing was PBMCs, taken from a glioma patient whose treatment included an IDH1 peptide vaccine. CDR3 sequence reads: CASQSPGTQYEQYF. The CDR3 DNA reads TGCGCCAGCCAGTCCCCCGGGACCCAATACGAGCAGTACTTC. Full variable domain (remainder filled in from reference TRBV5-1 and TRBJ2-7): KAGVTQTPRYLIKTRGQQVTLSCSPISGHRSVSWYQQTPGQGLQFLFEYFSETQRNKGNFPGRFSGRQFSNSRSEMNVSTLELGDSALYLCASQSPGTQYEQYFGPGTRLTVT.